This TCR beta chain was identified during a study of blood T cell repertoires in COVID-19. Study-level information: COVID-19 samples collected from the United States, Italy and Spain covered acute and convalescent phases. The analysed material was cDNA or gDNA that came from T cells, B-cell-depleted T cells, or PBMCs.

The repertoire was sequenced with immunoSEQ multiplex PCR; TCRdb's copy has only in-frame clones and lacks some. The sample yields some 140,000 clones, around 82% seen once. The V segment lost 2 bases and the J segment 4 bases; nucleotides outside the gene matches: 9. The germline V gene has CDR1 LGHNA and CDR2 YSLEER. The CDR3 spans 17 residues. Material for sequencing was peripheral blood. V gene TRBV4-3 combines with J gene TRBJ2-1, with 9 bases fitting TRBD2. The source is a man aged 55-75 years with COVID-19, enrolled during active disease. The CDR3 bases are TGCGCCAGCAGCCAACTCCATGGGACTAGCAGGTACAATGAGCAGTTCTTC. Residues: CASSQLHGTSRYNEQFF.